This T cell receptor (beta chain) emerged from a study of T cell responses to AZD1222 COVID-19 vaccine. Study details: Second-dose groups at about 4 or about 12 weeks were pooled.

Study outcomes and limitations: Increased Spike-specific TCR breadth and depth were observed after two AZD1222 doses. Distributed over spike, vaccine-associated CD4 TCRs predominated at 160-218 and 743-854.

Repertoires were generated with immunoSEQ multiplex PCR, while TCRdb's copy carries only in-frame clones and drops some. The table lists about 130,000 clones, around 90% of them singletons. This clone appeared once. The antigen remains unidentified. The sequence derives from an adult in good health. The input for sequencing was peripheral blood, taken on day 0 of AZD1222 vaccination.

Written as DNA, the CDR3 is TGCAGCGTTGTGAGCCTTCCCCACAATGAGCAGTTCTTC. Protein product: CSVVSLPHNEQFF. V gene TRBV29-1 combines with J gene TRBJ2-1; no firm D call. Germline CDR1 is SQVTM and CDR2 is ANQGSEA. This CDR3 comprises 13 residues. V gave up 4 bases and J gave up 5 bases, with 12 bases separating them.